Following are 19 T cell receptor beta chains from one sample sequenced in a study of cytomegalovirus exposure and HLA in healthy donors (dated by TCRdb to the late 2010s). Library construction relied on the immunoSEQ multiplex PCR assay. The multiplex PCR relied on a mix of 60 forward primers for TCR Vbeta segments and 13 reverse primers for TCR Jbeta segments. Imported from immuneACCESS, the table was reduced by TCRdb to in-frame sequences with V and J called. These copies leave out some clones; in studies compared against another copy, an unresolved V gene accounts for under half, and the cause of the remainder is not known. The sample table holds more than 110,000 clones, of which about 84% were seen once. About 2.2% of the sample goes to the ten largest clones. Input material: PBMCs. These receptor sequences come from a man aged 50 to 59 in good health and CMV-seronegative.

The chain is built from TRBV7-8 and TRBJ1-1; 8 positions match TRBD1. The CDR3 is 17 residues long. Germline CDR1 is SGHVS and CDR2 is FQNEAQ. Germline trimming cut 5 bases from V and 4 bases from J; bases unmatched to any gene: 15. In nucleotides, the CDR3 is TGTGCCAGCAGCCCCAGGGGGCGCAGTGTCTGGGGCACTGAAGCTTTCTTT. Translating it yields CASSPRGRSVWGTEAFF.

This rearrangement joins TRBV4-2 to TRBJ2-7; TRBD1 is a possible D gene (5 bases). This CDR3 is built from 15 residues. Trimming stripped 1 base from V and 0 bases from J, with 10 bases between. CDR1 is LGHNA, CDR2 YNFKEQ, per germline. This chain's CDR3 is CASSQATGNSYEQYF. As DNA, the CDR3 is TGTGCCAGCAGCCAAGCAACAGGAAACTCCTACGAGCAGTACTTC.

The chain employs TRBV15 and TRBJ2-3; 11 bases match TRBD2. The CDR3 covers 15 residues. The ends lost 4 bases at V and 6 bases at J; junction bases unmatched: 6. Germline V gives CDR1 LNHNV, CDR2 YYDKDF (reference sequence). The DNA for the CDR3 is TGTGCCACCAGCACTCTAGCGGGAGGTAGCGATACGCAGTATTTT. This translates into CATSTLAGGSDTQYF.

The chain combines TRBV7-9 with TRBJ1-1; tentatively, D is TRBD1 (6 bases). Between the trimmed V and J ends, which lost 5 bases and 2 bases, there was a span of 12 bases. Germline V gene data show CDR1 as SEHNR and CDR2 as FQNEAQ (reference sequence). CDR3 size: 14 residues. The CDR3 DNA reads TGTGCCAGCAGCCCAACCGGGACAAACACTGAAGCTTTCTTT. This gives the protein CASSPTGTNTEAFF.

This clone was recorded only once. The identical CDR3 is also encoded by other nucleotide sequences in the sample. The chain uses TRBV5-1 and TRBJ2-7, with 11 positions matching TRBD2. The CDR3 consists of 15 residues. The germline V gene has CDR1 SGHRS and CDR2 YFSETQ. Germline trimming cut 4 bases from V and 2 bases from J; bases unmatched to any gene: 5. In DNA form, the CDR3 reads TGCGCCAGCAGCCTAGGGACTAGCGGAGCCTACGAGCAGTACTTC. Protein: CASSLGTSGAYEQYF.

The V and J genes are TRBV5-8 and TRBJ2-3; 12 bases align to TRBD2. Germline V gene data show CDR1 as SGHTS and CDR2 as YDEGEE. The ends lost 1 base at V and 2 bases at J; junction bases unmatched: 5. The CDR3 is made up of 17 amino acids. The CDR3 sequence: CASSLLAGGSNTDTQYF. The CDR3 DNA sequence: TGTGCCAGCAGCTTGCTAGCGGGAGGGTCTAACACAGATACGCAGTATTTT.

The chain uses TRBV5-1 and TRBJ2-5; 8 nucleotides align to TRBD1. The CDR3 covers 13 residues. The germline V gene encodes CDR1 SGHRS and CDR2 YFSETQ. V gave up 6 bases and J gave up 5 bases; unmatched junction bases: 6. As DNA, the CDR3 is TGCGCCAGCAATGGACAGGGCTTGGAGACCCAGTACTTC. It translates to CASNGQGLETQYF.

The rearrangement links TRBV29-1 to TRBJ2-7; 7 bases map to TRBD1. Trimming cost V 1 base and J 3 bases; bases outside gene matches: 3. The CDR3 is made up of 13 amino acids. From germline, CDR1 is SQVTM and CDR2 ANQGSEA. The CDR3 coding sequence is TGCAGCGTTGAAGTAGGGGGCATCTACGAGCAGTACTTC. It yields the protein CSVEVGGIYEQYF.

The chain is built from TRBV5-1 and TRBJ2-6; D is undetermined. Germline V gives CDR1 SGHRS, CDR2 YFSETQ. CDR3 length: 15 residues. Trimming left V 4 bases short and J 1 base short, with 9 bases between. The CDR3 is CASSQDPSGANVLTF. As DNA, the CDR3 is TGCGCCAGCAGCCAGGATCCTTCTGGGGCCAACGTCCTGACTTTC.

This chain uses TRBV7-3 with TRBJ2-7; 12 positions match TRBD2. Germline lookup yields CDR1 SGHTA and CDR2 FQGTGA. Trimming at V came to 4 bases and at J to 6 bases, leaving 10 bases not matched to a gene. CDR3 length: 16 residues. The DNA of the CDR3 is TGTGCCAGCAGCTCCTGGACTAGCGGGGAGGCGGGCGAGCAGTACTTC. Translation: CASSSWTSGEAGEQYF. Looking up the rest from reference TRBV7-3 and TRBJ2-7 gives the full variable domain: GAGVSQTPSNKVTEKGKYVELRCDPISGHTALYWYRQSLGQGPEFLIYFQGTGAADDSGLPNDRFFAVRPEGSVSTLKIQRTERGDSAVYLCASSSWTSGEAGEQYFGPGTRLTVT.

The chain couples TRBV4-1 to TRBJ2-7; 7 bases agree with TRBD1. Germline-derived CDR1 and CDR2 are MGHRA and YSYEKL. The CDR3 runs 15 residues. V shed 4 bases and J 4 bases; nucleotides not matched to a gene: 10. The CDR3 coding sequence is TGCGCCAGCAGCCGAACAGGGGAAGGACCTTACGAGCAGTACTTC. It yields the protein CASSRTGEGPYEQYF.

This rearrangement joins TRBV5-1 to TRBJ2-7; 9 nucleotides align to TRBD2. Germline V lookup: CDR1 SGHRS, CDR2 YFSETQ. The CDR3 has 15 amino acids. With 0 bases clipped from V and 4 bases from J, the junction kept 5 bases outside the gene matches. CDR3 DNA: TGCGCCAGCAGCTTGGATAGCGGGAGCCTTTACGAGCAGTACTTC. Translating gives CASSLDSGSLYEQYF.

This clone appeared a few times. The rearrangement links TRBV5-4 to TRBJ1-1, with a tentative D call TRBD1 (6 bases). CDR1 SGHNT and CDR2 YYREEE come from the germline V gene (reference sequence). Between the trimmed V and J ends, which lost 2 bases and 0 bases, there was a span of 11 bases. This CDR3 is built from 15 residues. For the CDR3, the DNA is TGTGCCAGCAGCTTTAAGGACAGCATGAACACTGAAGCTTTCTTT. Its protein is CASSFKDSMNTEAFF.

This chain connects TRBV5-6 to TRBJ1-3, with a tentative D call TRBD1 (5 bases). This CDR3 spans 15 amino acids. Germline CDR1 reads SGHDT; CDR2 reads YYEEEE. The V and J ends lost 0 bases and 7 bases respectively, with 14 bases between them. This CDR3 is CASSLGQGSWNTIYF. Here the CDR3 DNA reads TGTGCCAGCAGCTTGGGGCAGGGTTCTTGGAACACCATATATTTT.

The chain uses TRBV28 and TRBJ2-2; D is ambiguous. CDR1 is MDHEN and CDR2 is SYDVKM in the germline V gene. Between the trimmed V and J ends, which lost 6 bases and 9 bases, there was a span of 11 bases. The CDR3 totals 12 residues. The CDR3: CASSPLPRELFF. Here the CDR3 DNA reads TGTGCCAGCAGCCCCCTCCCCCGGGAGCTGTTTTTT.

This clone was detected only a few times. The gene calls are TRBV9 and TRBJ1-1; 9 bases line up with TRBD1. Losses at the gene ends were 0 bases for V and 3 bases for J; bases not matched to a gene: 12. The CDR3 has 18 amino acids. The germline V gene encodes CDR1 SGDLS and CDR2 YYNGEE. CDR3 loop: CASSVDTNTGGGDTEAFF. The CDR3 coding sequence is TGTGCCAGCAGCGTAGACACCAACACAGGGGGCGGGGACACTGAAGCTTTCTTT. The full variable domain, its missing parts supplied by reference TRBV9 and TRBJ1-1, is DSGVTQTPKHLITATGQRVTLRCSPRSGDLSVYWYQQSLDQGLQFLIQYYNGEERAKGNILERFSAQQFPDLHSELNLSSLELGDSALYFCASSVDTNTGGGDTEAFFGQGTRLTVV.

This clone was seen only a few times. The rearrangement uses TRBV6-1 and TRBJ1-1; TRBD1 might be the D (5 bases). CDR3 length: 15 residues. In germline, CDR1 is MNHNS, CDR2 SASEGT. Trimming took off 6 bases at V and 1 base at J, with 15 bases between the two ends. In nucleotides, the CDR3 is TGTGCCAGCAGCCAATCTGGGGCTGGGAACACTGAAGCTTTCTTT. Translation gives CASSQSGAGNTEAFF.

The J gene is TRBJ2-2, the V gene TRBV5-1, with 8 bases matching TRBD1. This CDR3 has 16 residues. The trim removed 4 bases at V and 1 base at J, leaving 6 bases unmatched. From germline, CDR1 is SGHRS and CDR2 YFSETQ. As DNA, the CDR3 is TGCGCCAGCAGCCAGCAGGGGGCTGGGAACACCGGGGAGCTGTTTTTT. As protein: CASSQQGAGNTGELFF.

The chain is built from TRBV5-4 and TRBJ1-1; no reliable D call. Germline CDR1 SGHNT, CDR2 YYREEE (reference sequence). V was pared by 2 bases and J by 3 bases, with 11 bases between. The CDR3 spans 14 residues. Written as DNA, the CDR3 is TGTGCCAGCAGCTTACCGGGGATTTACACTGAAGCTTTCTTT. Translated, it gives CASSLPGIYTEAFF.